The 27 T cell receptor beta chains presented below share a single source sample, sequenced in a study of T cells in Graves' hyperthyroidism and ophthalmopathy. Regions amplified from RNA transcripts were the TCR beta CDR3 regions. Researchers ran a first-round RT-PCR on the TCR CDR3 using the HTBI primer set. TCRdb recomputed calls from the multiplex PCR reads with MiXCR, one row per CDR3 protein. The profile covers some 350,000 distinct CDR3 sequences, with approximately 19% appearing a single time and about 3.7% taken by the ten largest. The specimen was blood. The receptors derive from a woman between 18 and 29 years old with Graves' hyperthyroidism.

The gene calls are TRBV6-5 and TRBJ2-7; D call uncertain. The V and J ends lost 0 bases and 6 bases respectively, with 12 bases between them. The germline CDR1 and CDR2 sequences are MNHEY and SVGAGI. CDR3 length: 14 residues. The CDR3 sequence: CASSYSTGRAEQYF. The CDR3 nucleotides read TGTGCCAGCAGTTACTCGACTGGTAGGGCCGAGCAGTACTTC.

Points on this clonotype: With a much larger clone just one base away, this may be a read error. The chain employs TRBV29-1 and TRBJ1-1, with a tentative D call TRBD1 (6 bases). CDR1 and CDR2 from the germline V gene are SQVTM and ANQGSEA. The CDR3 length is 13 residues. In DNA, the CDR3 is TGCAGCGCCCGAGGACAGACGAACACTGAAGCTTGCTTT. Translation: CSARGQTNTEACF.

As concerns this clonotype: The conserved closing phenylalanine or tryptophan is absent in this CDR3, likely reflecting a read error. The V gene is TRBV29-1, the J gene TRBJ2-2; 7 nucleotides align to TRBD2. The CDR3 extends over 13 amino acids. CDR1 and CDR2 from the germline V gene are SQVTM and ANQGSEA. After removal of 8 bases from V and 5 bases from J, the junction contained 8 bases not matched to a gene. The CDR3 DNA follows: TGCAGCTCAATCGGCGGGGGAACCGGGGAGCTGTTTCTT. Its protein product is CSSIGGGTGELFL.

This clonotype has a count of ten or more. The chain links TRBV7-8 to TRBJ2-7; D perhaps matches TRBD2 (7 bases). The V gene lost 6 bases and the J gene lost 2 bases, with 17 bases spanning the gap. The CDR3 covers 15 residues. Looked up from germline, CDR1 is SGHVS and CDR2 is FQNEAQ. The CDR3 bases are TGTGCCAGCAGTCGGGTAGGGGGGGCTACCTACGAGCAGTACTTC. Translation: CASSRVGGATYEQYF.

V is TRBV12-3 or TRBV12-4 and J is TRBJ2-7, with 7 bases identical to TRBD1. This CDR3 has 17 residues. The V gene end was trimmed by 5 bases and the J gene end by 3 bases; junction bases not matched to a gene: 16. In nucleotides, the CDR3 is TGTGCCAGCAGTCCCCTCTCCGGGCAGGGGGACCGCTACGAGCAGTACTTC. Its protein product is CASSPLSGQGDRYEQYF.

A word on this clonotype: A much larger clone is a single base away; this may be a read error. The conserved phenylalanine or tryptophan is not found at the CDR3 terminus, so this likely reflects a read error. The chain links TRBV30 to TRBJ2-3; 7 bases are shared with TRBD2. This CDR3 comprises 15 residues. V dropped 0 bases and J dropped 0; count of bases not matched to a gene: 3. From germline, CDR1 is GTSNPN and CDR2 SVGIG (reference sequence). CDR3 region: CAWSVWGGSTDTQYC. The DNA of the CDR3 is TGTGCCTGGAGTGTTTGGGGGGGTAGCACAGATACGCAGTATTGT.

This sequence joins TRBV19 and TRBJ1-1; possibly TRBD1 for D (6 bases). The CDR3 loop spans 14 amino acids. Trimming cost V 7 bases and J 7 bases, with 19 bases left between them. Germline V gene sequence: CDR1 LNHDA, CDR2 SQIVND (reference sequence). This CDR3 is CASNTQLTGIEAFF. Written as DNA, the CDR3 is TGTGCCAGTAACACCCAGCTGACAGGTATTGAAGCTTTCTTT.

In this sample, this clonotype turned up many times. The V call is TRBV29-1, the J call TRBJ1-1; D is possibly TRBD1 (5 bases). V was trimmed by 3 bases and J by 5 bases, leaving 13 bases between them. The CDR3 is made up of 13 amino acids. Germline values: CDR1 SQVTM, CDR2 ANQGSEA. Written as DNA, the CDR3 is TGCAGCGTTGATTCGGGGCGTGGTACTGAAGCTTTCTTT. This gives the protein CSVDSGRGTEAFF.

The chain is built from TRBV3-1 and TRBJ2-2, with D unclear. Trimming took 6 bases from V and 0 from J, leaving 8 bases between them. The CDR3 totals 14 residues. In germline, CDR1 is LGHDT, CDR2 YNNKEL (reference sequence). CDR3 protein: CASSETPNTGELFF. The CDR3 DNA is TGTGCCAGCAGTGAGACTCCGAACACCGGGGAGCTGTTTTTT.

This clonotype has at least ten counts. CDR3 residues: CASSDGRTSRGETQYF. The DNA of the CDR3 is TGCGCCAGCAGTGATGGGAGGACTAGCCGGGGAGAGACCCAGTACTTC. V usage is TRBV10-1 and J usage is TRBJ2-5, with 8 bases that match TRBD2. The CDR3 extends over 16 amino acids. Germline assignment: CDR1 WNHNN and CDR2 SYGVQD (reference sequence). Unmatched junction bases numbered 10, after V lost 3 bases and J lost 4 bases.

The V and J genes are TRBV9 and TRBJ2-7, with D hard to call. Germline CDR1 and CDR2: SGDLS and YYNGEE. The CDR3 has 17 amino acids. Trimming stripped 0 bases from V and 2 bases from J, with 18 bases between. Written as DNA, the CDR3 is TGTGCCAGCAGCGTAGGGGATTCCCGCCCCAGACCCTACGAGCAGTACTTC. This codes for CASSVGDSRPRPYEQYF.

This clonotype occurred many times. The chain employs TRBV18 and TRBJ1-1; weak D call: TRBD1 (6 bases). The CDR3 is made up of 14 amino acids. Germline V CDR1 and CDR2: KGHSH, LQKENI. Trimming took 3 bases from V and 5 from J, leaving 13 bases between them. CDR3 nucleotide sequence: TGTGCCAGCTCACCGACAGGCCAAGGAACTGAAGCTTTCTTT. This sequence encodes CASSPTGQGTEAFF.

The CDR3 bases are TGCAGTGCTGCCTCGGACAGGACCTACGAGCAGTACTTC. Encoded protein: CSAASDRTYEQYF. The V and J genes are TRBV20-1 and TRBJ2-7; TRBD1 matches at 7 bases. Germline CDR1 DFQATT, CDR2 SNEGSKA (reference sequence). The CDR3 totals 13 residues. V trimming: 5 bases; J trimming: 2 bases; junction bases outside the gene matches: 6.

This chain uses TRBV5-1 with TRBJ2-2; maybe TRBD1 (6 bases). The germline gives CDR1 SGHRS, CDR2 YFSETQ. CDR3 length: 15 amino acids. V was pared by 1 base and J by 6 bases, with 13 bases between. The chain's CDR3 is CASSLKGGYAGELFF. CDR3 in DNA: TGCGCCAGCAGCTTGAAAGGGGGTTACGCCGGGGAGCTGTTTTTT.

This clonotype was recorded at least ten times. The chain combines TRBV5-1 with TRBJ2-5, with a weak D call TRBD1 (6 bases). The CDR3 loop spans 14 amino acids. Germline V CDR1 and CDR2: SGHRS, YFSETQ. V was clipped by 6 bases and J by 1 base, with 13 bases between them. DNA of the CDR3: TGCGCCAGCACCCCCGGGACACCCCAAGAGACCCAGTACTTC. Amino acid sequence: CASTPGTPQETQYF.

This clonotype was seen repeatedly, ten times or more. The chain employs TRBV15 and TRBJ1-2, with D possibly being TRBD1 (5 bases). This CDR3 has 15 residues. CDR1 LNHNV and CDR2 YYDKDF come from the germline V gene (reference sequence). Trimming shortened V by 3 bases and J by 3 bases, and 14 bases separated the two germline ends. CDR3 amino acids: CATSSTYQTDYGYTF. Here the CDR3 DNA reads TGTGCCACCAGCAGTACCTATCAGACAGACTATGGCTACACCTTC. The whole variable domain, filled in from reference TRBV15 and TRBJ1-2, reads DAMVIQNPRYQVTQFGKPVTLSCSQTLNHNVMYWYQQKSSQAPKLLFHYYDKDFNNEADTPDNFQSRRPNTSFCFLDIRSPGLGDTAMYLCATSSTYQTDYGYTFGSGTRLTVV.

This clonotype has ten or more counts. The genes are TRBV18 and TRBJ1-2, with 9 bases identical to TRBD1. The trim removed 4 bases at V and 7 bases at J, leaving 7 bases unmatched. Germline loops: CDR1 KGHSH, CDR2 LQKENI. The CDR3 spans 14 residues. The CDR3 here is CASSLRQGEAGYTF. The CDR3 DNA reads TGTGCCAGCTCACTACGACAGGGGGAAGCTGGCTACACCTTC.

Ten or more counts support this clonotype. V is TRBV2 and J is TRBJ2-7; D unclear. Trimming took off 3 bases at V and 0 bases at J, with 12 bases between the two ends. Germline CDR1 and CDR2: SNHLY and FYNNEI. This CDR3 comprises 15 residues. CDR3 nucleotides: TGTGCCAGCAGTGAGGAGTTACTAAGCTCCTACGAGCAGTACTTC. It translates to CASSEELLSSYEQYF.

This clonotype has a count of ten or more. The chain employs TRBV9 and TRBJ2-5, with D tentatively TRBD2 (5 bases). CDR3 length equals 15 residues. Trimming cost V 2 bases and J 5 bases, with 16 bases left between them. Germline V gene sequence: CDR1 SGDLS, CDR2 YYNGEE. CDR3 in amino acids: CASSVLGVSGETQYF. The CDR3 nucleotides are TGTGCCAGCAGCGTTCTTGGCGTCTCGGGGGAGACCCAGTACTTC.

This clonotype was detected only a few times. The chain recombines TRBV29-1 with TRBJ1-5; D gene uncertain. The length of the CDR3 is 12 residues. The germline CDR1 and CDR2 sequences are SQVTM and ANQGSEA. V gave up 4 bases and J gave up 3 bases, with 7 bases separating them. CDR3 amino acids: CSVGVHNQPQHF. For the CDR3, the DNA is TGCAGCGTTGGGGTCCACAATCAGCCCCAGCATTTT.

There are many counts of this clonotype. The V call is TRBV27, the J call TRBJ2-7, with D possibly matching TRBD1 (6 bases). Trimming pared 7 bases from V and 1 base from J, leaving 8 bases between. CDR3 size: 12 residues. From germline, CDR1 is MNHEY and CDR2 SMNVEV (reference sequence). CDR3 in DNA: TGTGCCAGCAAGACAGGTTCCTACGAGCAGTACTTC. It encodes CASKTGSYEQYF.

In this sample, this clonotype turned up many times. This chain connects TRBV27 to TRBJ1-5; D is uncertain. The CDR3 covers 15 residues. The germline V gene has CDR1 MNHEY and CDR2 SMNVEV (reference sequence). Trimming pared 6 bases from V and 3 bases from J, leaving 15 bases between. CDR3 DNA sequence: TGTGCCAGCAGCCCACTGACGGCCTCCAATCAGCCCCAGCATTTT. Protein product: CASSPLTASNQPQHF.

This chain links TRBV20-1 with TRBJ2-5; 9 bases fit TRBD2. The junction had 9 bases not matched to a gene; V was cut back by 0 bases and J by 7 bases. The CDR3 has 15 residues. From germline, CDR1 is DFQATT and CDR2 SNEGSKA (reference sequence). The CDR3 loop reads CSAREPRGRGGTQYF. The CDR3 coding sequence is TGCAGTGCTAGAGAACCCCGGGGGCGGGGGGGGACCCAGTACTTC.

There are many counts of this clonotype. J is TRBJ1-2 and V is TRBV7-8; 8 bases are a match to TRBD1. The CDR3 runs 15 residues. V lost 5 bases to trimming and J lost 4 bases; unmatched junction nucleotides: 9. Germline V gene lookup returns CDR1 SGHVS and CDR2 FQNEAQ. The CDR3 region is CASSPETGESYGYTF. In DNA, the CDR3 is TGTGCCAGCAGCCCAGAGACAGGGGAATCCTATGGCTACACCTTC.

At least ten counts were recorded for this clonotype. The rearrangement links TRBV12-3 or TRBV12-4 to TRBJ2-2; a weak D match, TRBD2 (8 bases). The CDR3 is made up of 15 amino acids. The ends were cut back, 5 bases at V and 9 bases at J, with 19 bases in the middle. CDR3 nucleotides: TGTGCCAGCAGTCGACCGGGACAGCGGGGGAGGGAGCTGTTTTTT. It codes for CASSRPGQRGRELFF.

The chain employs TRBV12-3 or TRBV12-4 and TRBJ2-3; D is ambiguous. The CDR3 runs 14 residues. Trimming cost V 1 base and J 2 bases, with 7 bases left between them. The CDR3 protein is CASSLDHYTDTQYF. The CDR3 nucleotides are TGTGCCAGCAGTTTAGACCATTACACAGATACGCAGTATTTT.

This clonotype was detected a few times. A much larger clone differs from this one at a single base, so this may be a read error. This chain uses TRBV30 with TRBJ2-7; D call uncertain. The germline gives CDR1 GTSNPN, CDR2 SVGIG (reference sequence). CDR3 size: 14 residues. V lost 0 bases, J lost 6 bases, and 15 bases lay in between. This chain's CDR3 is CAWSVLWLNGEQYF. In nucleotides, the CDR3 is TGTGCCTGGAGTGTACTGTGGCTCAATGGCGAGCAGTACTTC.